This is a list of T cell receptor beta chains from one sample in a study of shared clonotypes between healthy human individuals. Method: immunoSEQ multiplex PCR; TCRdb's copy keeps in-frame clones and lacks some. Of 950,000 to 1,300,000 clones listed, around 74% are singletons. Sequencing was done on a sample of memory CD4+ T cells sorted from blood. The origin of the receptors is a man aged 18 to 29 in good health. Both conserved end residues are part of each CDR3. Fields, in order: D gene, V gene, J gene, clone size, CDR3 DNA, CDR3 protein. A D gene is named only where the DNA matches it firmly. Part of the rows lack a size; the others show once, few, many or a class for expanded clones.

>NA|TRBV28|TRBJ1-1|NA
TGTGCCAGCAGACCCAAGAAGAACACTGAAGCTTTCTTT
CASRPKKNTEAFF
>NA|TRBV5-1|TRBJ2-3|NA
TGCGCCAGCAGCTTTGGGCCCACAGATACGCAGTATTTT
CASSFGPTDTQYF
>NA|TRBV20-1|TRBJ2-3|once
TGCAGTGCTAGTTTCAGTACGCAGTATTTT
CSASFSTQYF
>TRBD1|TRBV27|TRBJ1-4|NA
TGTGCCAGCAGTTCCTTAACAGGGGGCGGTGAAAAACTGTTTTTT
CASSSLTGGGEKLFF
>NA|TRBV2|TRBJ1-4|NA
TGTGCCAGCAGGTACGGGACTACAGAAAAACTGTTTTTT
CASRYGTTEKLFF
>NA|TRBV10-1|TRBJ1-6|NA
TGCGCCAGCAGTGAATTCTATAATTCACCCCTCCACTTT
CASSEFYNSPLHF
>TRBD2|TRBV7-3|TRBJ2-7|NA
TGTGCCAGCAGGCAAATGTTCGGTCCTAGCGGGGGGTTCCTATCCTACGAGCAGTACTTC
CASRQMFGPSGGFLSYEQYF
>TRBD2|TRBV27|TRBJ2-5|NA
TGTGCCAGCAGTTCCCTAGATAGACTAGCGGGCCTTCAAGAGACCCAGTACTTC
CASSSLDRLAGLQETQYF
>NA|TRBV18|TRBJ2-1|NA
TGTGCCAGCTCACCACTCGGGACAGCGGGTCACAATGAGCAGTTCTTC
CASSPLGTAGHNEQFF
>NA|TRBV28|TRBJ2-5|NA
TGTGCCAGCAGCACCCAGCCCCGGCAGGAGACCCAGTACTTC
CASSTQPRQETQYF
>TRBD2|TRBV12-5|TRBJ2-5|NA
TGTGCTAGTGCCCCGGGACTAGCGGGGGGCCAAGTTGAGACCCAGTACTTC
CASAPGLAGGQVETQYF
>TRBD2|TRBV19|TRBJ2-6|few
TGTGCCAGTACGGGGGGGGCCACTGGGGCCAACGTCCTGACTTTC
CASTGGATGANVLTF
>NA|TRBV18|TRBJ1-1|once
TGTGCCAGCTCACCCCGTGGACGGATGAACACTGAAGCTTTCTTT
CASSPRGRMNTEAFF
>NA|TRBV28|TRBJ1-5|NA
TGTGCCAGCGGCGATCAGCCCCAGCATTTT
CASGDQPQHF
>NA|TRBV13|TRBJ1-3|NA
TGTGCCAGCAGCTTAGGCTCTGGGGGATCTGGAAACACCATATATTTT
CASSLGSGGSGNTIYF
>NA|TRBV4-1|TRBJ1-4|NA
TGCGCCAGCAGCCCGGGACCGATTAATGAAAAACTGTTTTTT
CASSPGPINEKLFF
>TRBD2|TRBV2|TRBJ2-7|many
TGTGCCAGCAGTGTAGCGGGAGGTGGCTCCTACGAGCAGTACTTC
CASSVAGGGSYEQYF
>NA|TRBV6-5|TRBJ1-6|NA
TGTGCCAGCAGACTTCCCGGACATAATTCACCCCTCCACTTT
CASRLPGHNSPLHF
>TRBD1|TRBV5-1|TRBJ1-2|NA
TGCGCCAGCAGCTCCCGGGACAGGGGGCCCTATGGCTACACCTTC
CASSSRDRGPYGYTF
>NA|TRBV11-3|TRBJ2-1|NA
TGTGCCAGCAGTGACCGCGCGGAGGGCCGCTACAATGAGCAGTTCTTC
CASSDRAEGRYNEQFF
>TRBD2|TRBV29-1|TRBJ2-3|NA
TGCAGCGTGGGTCTAGCGGGAGGCACAGATACGCAGTATTTT
CSVGLAGGTDTQYF
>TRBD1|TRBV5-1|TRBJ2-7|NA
TGCGCCAGCAGCCCCAGGACAGGGGTTTCCTACGAGCAGTACTTC
CASSPRTGVSYEQYF
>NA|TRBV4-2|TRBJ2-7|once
TGTGCCAGCAGCCCCCGCCGGGCCTACGAGCAGTACTTC
CASSPRRAYEQYF
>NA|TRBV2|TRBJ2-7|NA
TGTGCCAGCGTTCAAAGGGGAGCCTACGAGCAGTACTTC
CASVQRGAYEQYF
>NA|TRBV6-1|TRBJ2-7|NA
TGTGCCAGCTCTCAGGGCAACGAGCAGTACTTC
CASSQGNEQYF
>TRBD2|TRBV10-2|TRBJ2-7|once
TGCGCCAGCAGTGAGACTAGCGGGAATGGCGAGCAGTACTTC
CASSETSGNGEQYF
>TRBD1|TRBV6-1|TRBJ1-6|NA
TGTGCCAGCAGTGAACAGGGACAGGGGAATTCACCCCTCCACTTT
CASSEQGQGNSPLHF
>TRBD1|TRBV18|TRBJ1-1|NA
TGTGCCAGCTCACCAGGGCTGTGGGACAGCTCGAACACTGAAGCTTTCTTT
CASSPGLWDSSNTEAFF
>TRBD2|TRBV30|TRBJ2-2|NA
TGCGCCTGGAGTGTACTAGCGGGAGGACCCGGGGAGCTGTTTTTT
CAWSVLAGGPGELFF
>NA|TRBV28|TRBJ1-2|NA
TGTGCCAGCAGGGACATATCGAACTATGGCTACACCTTC
CASRDISNYGYTF
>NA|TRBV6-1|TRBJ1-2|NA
TGTGCCAGCAGTGAAGCCGGGGGAAGTCGCTATGGCTACACCTTC
CASSEAGGSRYGYTF
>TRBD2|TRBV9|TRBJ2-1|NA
TGTGCCAGCAGCGTAGGCTCTAGCGGGAGGGCCAATGAGCAGTTCTTC
CASSVGSSGRANEQFF
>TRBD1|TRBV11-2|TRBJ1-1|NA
TGTGCCAGCAGCTTAGAGGACAGGGGGCGGTGGGGCACTGAAGCTTTCTTT
CASSLEDRGRWGTEAFF
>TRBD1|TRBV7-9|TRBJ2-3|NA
TGTGCCAGCAGCTCGACAGGGGCAGATACGCAGTATTTT
CASSSTGADTQYF
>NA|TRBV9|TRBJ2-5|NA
TGTGCCAGCAGCGTAGGCGGGGGCGATCAGACCCAGTACTTC
CASSVGGGDQTQYF
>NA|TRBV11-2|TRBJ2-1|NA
TGTGCCAGCAGCCCGCTTAGCGGAGGGCTTAATGAGGAGTTCTTC
CASSPLSGGLNEEFF
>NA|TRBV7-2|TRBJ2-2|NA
TGTGCCAGCAGCTTAACAGGGACCGGGGAGCTGTTTTTT
CASSLTGTGELFF
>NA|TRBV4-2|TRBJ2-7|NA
TGTGCCAGCAGCCAAGAACGAGTGGGGCTCTCAACCTACGAGCAGTACTTC
CASSQERVGLSTYEQYF
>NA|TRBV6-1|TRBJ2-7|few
TGTGCCAGCCGGCAGAATACCTACGAGCAGTACTTC
CASRQNTYEQYF
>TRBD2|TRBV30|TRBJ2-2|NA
TGTGCCTGGTCAGGTTTAGCGGGGGTCACCGGGGAGCTGTTTTTT
CAWSGLAGVTGELFF
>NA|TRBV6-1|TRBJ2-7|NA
TGTGCCAGCAGTGATCTGGTCCGAGGGGGTAGGGACGAGCAGTACTTC
CASSDLVRGGRDEQYF
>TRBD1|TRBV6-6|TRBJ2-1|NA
TGTGCCAGCAGTGACAGGGCGGATGAGCAGTTCTTC
CASSDRADEQFF